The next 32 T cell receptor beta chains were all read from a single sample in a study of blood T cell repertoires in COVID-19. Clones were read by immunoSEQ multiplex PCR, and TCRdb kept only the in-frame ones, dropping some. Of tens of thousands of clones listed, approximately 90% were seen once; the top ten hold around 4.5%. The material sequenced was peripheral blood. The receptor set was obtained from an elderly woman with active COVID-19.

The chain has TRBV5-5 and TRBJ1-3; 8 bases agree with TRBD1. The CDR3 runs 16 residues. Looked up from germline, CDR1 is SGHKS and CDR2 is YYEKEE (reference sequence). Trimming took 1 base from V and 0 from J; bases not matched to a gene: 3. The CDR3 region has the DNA TGTGCCAGCAGCTTGTGGCAGGGGGCCTCTGGAAACACCATATATTTT. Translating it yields CASSLWQGASGNTIYF.

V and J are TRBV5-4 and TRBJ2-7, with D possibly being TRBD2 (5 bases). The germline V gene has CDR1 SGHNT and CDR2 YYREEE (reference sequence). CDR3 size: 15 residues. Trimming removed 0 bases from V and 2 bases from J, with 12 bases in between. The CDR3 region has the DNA TGTGCCAGCAGCTTGGCTGGTAGCGAGGCCTACGAGCAGTACTTC. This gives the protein CASSLAGSEAYEQYF.

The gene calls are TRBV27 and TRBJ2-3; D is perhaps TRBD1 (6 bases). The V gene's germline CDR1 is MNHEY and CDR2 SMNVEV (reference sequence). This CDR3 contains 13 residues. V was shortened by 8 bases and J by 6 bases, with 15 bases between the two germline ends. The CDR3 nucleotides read TGTGCCAGCCGACCATCGCAGGGGGATACGCAGTATTTT. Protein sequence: CASRPSQGDTQYF.

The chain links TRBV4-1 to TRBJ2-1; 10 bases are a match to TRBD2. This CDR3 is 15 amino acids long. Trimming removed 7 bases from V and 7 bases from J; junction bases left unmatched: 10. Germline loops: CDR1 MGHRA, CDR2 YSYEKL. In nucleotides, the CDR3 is TGCGCCAGCAACCGTGAGGGAGCGGGGGGGAATGAGCAGTTCTTC. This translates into CASNREGAGGNEQFF.

For the CDR3, the DNA is TGTGCCAGCAGCCCGGGACAGGGGACCGGGGAGCTGTTTTTT. Translation: CASSPGQGTGELFF. The V and J genes are TRBV6-5 and TRBJ2-2; 10 bases agree with TRBD1. CDR1 is MNHEY and CDR2 is SVGAGI in the germline V gene. CDR3 size: 14 residues. J lost 5 bases, V lost 6 bases, and 3 bases had no gene match.

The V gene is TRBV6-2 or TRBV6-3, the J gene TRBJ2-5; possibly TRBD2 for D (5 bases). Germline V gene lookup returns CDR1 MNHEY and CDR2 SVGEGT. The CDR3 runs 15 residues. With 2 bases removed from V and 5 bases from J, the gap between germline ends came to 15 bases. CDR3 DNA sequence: TGTGCCAGCAGTTACCCGGTCGGGGTTCGGGAGACCCAGTACTTC. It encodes CASSYPVGVRETQYF.

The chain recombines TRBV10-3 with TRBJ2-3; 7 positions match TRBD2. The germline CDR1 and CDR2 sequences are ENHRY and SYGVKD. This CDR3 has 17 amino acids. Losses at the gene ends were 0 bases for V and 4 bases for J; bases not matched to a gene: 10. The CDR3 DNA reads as TGTGCCATCAGTGAGTCTAGCTATGGGAGGGTTCCAGATACGCAGTATTTT. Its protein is CAISESSYGRVPDTQYF.

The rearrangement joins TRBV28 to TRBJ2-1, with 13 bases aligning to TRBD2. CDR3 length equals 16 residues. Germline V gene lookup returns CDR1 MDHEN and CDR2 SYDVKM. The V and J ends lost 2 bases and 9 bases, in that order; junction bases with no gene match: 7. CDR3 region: CASSLVRTSGSGEQFF. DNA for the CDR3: TGTGCCAGCAGTTTAGTACGGACTAGCGGGAGCGGTGAGCAGTTCTTC. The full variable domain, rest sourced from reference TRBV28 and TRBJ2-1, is DVKVTQSSRYLVKRTGEKVFLECVQDMDHENMFWYRQDPGLGLRLIYFSYDVKMKEKGDIPEGYSVSREKKERFSLILESASTNQTSMYLCASSLVRTSGSGEQFFGPGTRLTVL.

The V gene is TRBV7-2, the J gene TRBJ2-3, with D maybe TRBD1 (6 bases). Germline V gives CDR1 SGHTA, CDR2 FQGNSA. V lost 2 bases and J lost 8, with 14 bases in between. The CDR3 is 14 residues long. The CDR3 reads CASSLNRAGSTQYF. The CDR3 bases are TGTGCCAGCAGCTTAAACAGGGCAGGGAGTACGCAGTATTTT.

Here the CDR3 DNA reads TGTGCCAGCAGGCCCTCGGGGCTAGCGGGTGTTCAGACCCAGTACTTC. It encodes CASRPSGLAGVQTQYF. The rearrangement uses TRBV28 and TRBJ2-5; 8 nucleotides agree with TRBD2. CDR1 and CDR2 (germline): MDHEN, SYDVKM. V shed 6 bases and J 6 bases; nucleotides not matched to a gene: 15. CDR3 length: 16 residues.

The DNA for the CDR3 is TGTGCCAGCAGTGAACGGGCGGGGGTGCAGTTCTTC. Translating it yields CASSERAGVQFF. This sequence joins TRBV25-1 and TRBJ2-1, with 7 bases identical to TRBD2. CDR1 is MGHDK and CDR2 is SYGVNS in the germline V gene. The CDR3 is 12 amino acids. Losses at the gene ends were 2 bases for V and 12 bases for J; bases not matched to a gene: 4.

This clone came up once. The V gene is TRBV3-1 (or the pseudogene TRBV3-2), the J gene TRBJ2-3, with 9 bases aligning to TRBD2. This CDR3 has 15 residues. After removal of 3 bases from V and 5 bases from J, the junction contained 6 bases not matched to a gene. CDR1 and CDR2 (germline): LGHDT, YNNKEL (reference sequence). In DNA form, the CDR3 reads TGTGCCAGCAGCCACTCCGGAGCGGGAGGAGATACGCAGTATTTT. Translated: CASSHSGAGGDTQYF.

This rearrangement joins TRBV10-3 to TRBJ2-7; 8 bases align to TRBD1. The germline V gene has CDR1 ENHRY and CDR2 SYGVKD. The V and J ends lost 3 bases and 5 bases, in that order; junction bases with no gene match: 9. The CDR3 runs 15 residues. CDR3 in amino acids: CAISEYRTGTDEQYF. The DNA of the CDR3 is TGTGCCATCAGTGAATACCGGACAGGGACTGACGAGCAGTACTTC.

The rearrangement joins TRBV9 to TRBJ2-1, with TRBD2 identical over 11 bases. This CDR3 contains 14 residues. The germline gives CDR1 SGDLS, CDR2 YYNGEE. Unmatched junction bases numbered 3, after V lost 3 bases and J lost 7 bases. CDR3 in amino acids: CASSAPSGGNEQFF. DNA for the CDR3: TGTGCCAGCAGCGCCCCTAGCGGGGGGAATGAGCAGTTCTTC.

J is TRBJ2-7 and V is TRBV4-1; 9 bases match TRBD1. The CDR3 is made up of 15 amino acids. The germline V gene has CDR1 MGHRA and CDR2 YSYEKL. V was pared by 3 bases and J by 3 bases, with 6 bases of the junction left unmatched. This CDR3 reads CASSQYRDRVYEQYF. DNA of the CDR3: TGCGCCAGCAGCCAGTACCGGGACAGGGTCTACGAGCAGTACTTC.

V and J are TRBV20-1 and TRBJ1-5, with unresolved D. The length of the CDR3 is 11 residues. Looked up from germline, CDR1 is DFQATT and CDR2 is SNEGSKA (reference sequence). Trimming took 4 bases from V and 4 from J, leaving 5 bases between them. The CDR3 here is CSATGNQPQHF. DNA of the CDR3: TGCAGTGCTACCGGGAATCAGCCCCAGCATTTT.

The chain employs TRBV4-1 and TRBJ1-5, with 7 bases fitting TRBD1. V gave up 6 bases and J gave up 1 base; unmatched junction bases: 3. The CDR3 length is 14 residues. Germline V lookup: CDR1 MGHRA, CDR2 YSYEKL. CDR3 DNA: TGCGCCAGCAGTCGACAGGGAAGCAATCAGCCCCAGCATTTT. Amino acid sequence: CASSRQGSNQPQHF.

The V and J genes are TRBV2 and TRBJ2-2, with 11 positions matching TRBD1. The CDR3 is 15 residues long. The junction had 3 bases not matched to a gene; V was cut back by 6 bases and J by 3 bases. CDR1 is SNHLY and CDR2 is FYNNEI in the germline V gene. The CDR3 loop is CASSADRGHTGELFF. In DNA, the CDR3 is TGTGCCAGCAGCGCGGACAGGGGGCACACCGGGGAGCTGTTTTTT. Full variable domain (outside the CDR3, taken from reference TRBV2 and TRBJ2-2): EPEVTQTPSHQVTQMGQEVILRCVPISNHLYFYWYRQILGQKVEFLVSFYNNEISEKSEIFDDQFSVERPDGSNFTLKIRSTKLEDSAMYFCASSADRGHTGELFFGEGSRLTVL.

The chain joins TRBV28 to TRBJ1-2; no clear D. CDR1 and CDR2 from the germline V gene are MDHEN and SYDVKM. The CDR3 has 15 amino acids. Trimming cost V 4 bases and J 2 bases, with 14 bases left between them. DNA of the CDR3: TGTGCCAGCAGTTCCAGAAGCCCAGGAAACTATGGCTACACCTTC. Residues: CASSSRSPGNYGYTF.

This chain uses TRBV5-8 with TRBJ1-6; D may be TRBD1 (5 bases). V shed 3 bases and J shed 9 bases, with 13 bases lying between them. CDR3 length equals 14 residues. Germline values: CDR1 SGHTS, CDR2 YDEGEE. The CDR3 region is CASSYTSGGSPLHF. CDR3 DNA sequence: TGTGCCAGCAGCTATACCTCGGGGGGTTCACCCCTCCACTTT.

CDR3 region: CASSTDLADNEQFF. CDR3 bases: TGTGCCAGCTCAACCGACCTAGCGGACAATGAGCAGTTCTTC. This chain joins TRBV18 and TRBJ2-1, with 7 bases aligning to TRBD2. Germline trimming cut 5 bases from V and 5 bases from J; bases unmatched to any gene: 6. The CDR3 extends over 14 amino acids. Per germline, CDR1 KGHSH and CDR2 LQKENI.

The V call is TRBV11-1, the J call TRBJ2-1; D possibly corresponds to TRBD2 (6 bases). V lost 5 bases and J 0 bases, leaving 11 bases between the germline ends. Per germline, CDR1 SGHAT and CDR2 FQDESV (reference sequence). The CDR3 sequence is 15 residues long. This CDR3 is CASSRDSSSYNEQFF. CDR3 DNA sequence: TGTGCCAGCAGCCGGGACTCGAGCTCCTACAATGAGCAGTTCTTC.

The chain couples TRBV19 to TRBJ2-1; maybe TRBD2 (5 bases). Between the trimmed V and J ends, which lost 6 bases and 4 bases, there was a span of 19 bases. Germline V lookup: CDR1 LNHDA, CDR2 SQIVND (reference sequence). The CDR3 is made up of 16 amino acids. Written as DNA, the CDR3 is TGTGCCAGTAGCACTATTTACGGCGGGTATTACAATGAGCAGTTCTTC. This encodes CASSTIYGGYYNEQFF. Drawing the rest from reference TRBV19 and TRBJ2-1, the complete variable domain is DGGITQSPKYLFRKEGQNVTLSCEQNLNHDAMYWYRQDPGQGLRLIYYSQIVNDFQKGDIAEGYSVSREKKESFPLTVTSAQKNPTAFYLCASSTIYGGYYNEQFFGPGTRLTVL.

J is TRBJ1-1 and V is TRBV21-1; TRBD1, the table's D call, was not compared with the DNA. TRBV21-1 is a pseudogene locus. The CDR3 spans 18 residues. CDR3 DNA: TGTGCCAGCAGCAAAAAAGCTGATAGGAGACAGGGTGCTTCTGAAGCTTTCTTT. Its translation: CASSKKADRRQGASEAFF.

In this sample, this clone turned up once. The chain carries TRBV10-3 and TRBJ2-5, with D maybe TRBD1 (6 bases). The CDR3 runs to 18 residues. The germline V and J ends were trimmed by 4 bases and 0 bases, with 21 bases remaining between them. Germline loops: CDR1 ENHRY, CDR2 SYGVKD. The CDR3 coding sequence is TGTGCCATCAGTGGGGGTAGCAGGGGCAGCGGAGACCAAGAGACCCAGTACTTC. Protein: CAISGGSRGSGDQETQYF.

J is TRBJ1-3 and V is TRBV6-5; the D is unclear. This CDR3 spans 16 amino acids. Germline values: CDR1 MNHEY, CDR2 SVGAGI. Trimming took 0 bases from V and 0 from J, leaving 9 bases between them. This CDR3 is CASSYSRGSSGNTIYF. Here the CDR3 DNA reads TGTGCCAGCAGTTACTCGAGAGGGAGCTCTGGAAACACCATATATTTT.

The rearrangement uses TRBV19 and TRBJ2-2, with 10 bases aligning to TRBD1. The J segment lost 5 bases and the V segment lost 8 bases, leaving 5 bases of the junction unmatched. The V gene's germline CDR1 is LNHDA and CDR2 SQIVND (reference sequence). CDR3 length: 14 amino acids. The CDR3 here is CASDRGLETGELFF. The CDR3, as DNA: TGTGCCAGTGACAGGGGGCTGGAGACCGGGGAGCTGTTTTTT.

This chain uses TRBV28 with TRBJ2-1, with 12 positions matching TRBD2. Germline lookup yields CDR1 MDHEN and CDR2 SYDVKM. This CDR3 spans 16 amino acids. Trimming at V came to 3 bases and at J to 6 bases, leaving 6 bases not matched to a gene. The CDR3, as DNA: TGTGCCAGCAGTTTGGCTAGCGGGAGGGCCAGCAATGAGCAGTTCTTC. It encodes CASSLASGRASNEQFF.

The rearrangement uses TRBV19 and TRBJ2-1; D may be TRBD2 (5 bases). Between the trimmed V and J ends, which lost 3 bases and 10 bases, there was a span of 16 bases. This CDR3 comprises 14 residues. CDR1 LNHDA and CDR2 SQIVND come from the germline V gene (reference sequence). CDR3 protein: CASSISRRSGEQFF. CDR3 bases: TGTGCCAGTAGTATCTCCAGAAGGAGCGGAGAGCAGTTCTTC.

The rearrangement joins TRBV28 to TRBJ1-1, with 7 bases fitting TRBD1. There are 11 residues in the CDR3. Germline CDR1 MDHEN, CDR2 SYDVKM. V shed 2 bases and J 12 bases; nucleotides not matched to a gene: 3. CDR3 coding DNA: TGTGCCAGCAGTTTAACAGGGGTGCCTTTCTTT. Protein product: CASSLTGVPFF.

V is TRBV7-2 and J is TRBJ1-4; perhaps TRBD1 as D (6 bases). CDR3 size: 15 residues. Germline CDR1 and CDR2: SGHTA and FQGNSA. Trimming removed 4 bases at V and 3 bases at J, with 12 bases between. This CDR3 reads CASSSSAGANEKLFF. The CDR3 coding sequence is TGTGCCAGCAGCTCCTCCGCAGGGGCTAATGAAAAACTGTTTTTT.

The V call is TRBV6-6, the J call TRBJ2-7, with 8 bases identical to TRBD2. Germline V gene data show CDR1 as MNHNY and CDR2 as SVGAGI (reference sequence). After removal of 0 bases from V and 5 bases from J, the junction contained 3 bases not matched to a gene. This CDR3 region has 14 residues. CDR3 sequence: CASSYSSGSHEQYF. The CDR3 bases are TGTGCCAGCAGTTACTCCAGCGGGAGCCACGAGCAGTACTTC.